The rows below give T cell receptor beta chains drawn from one sample of a study of blood T cell repertoires in COVID-19. The table came from immunoSEQ multiplex PCR; TCRdb's copy has only in-frame clones and leaves some out. The data show tens of thousands of clones, 90% seen once. Sequencing was done on a sample of peripheral blood. Receptor source: a man aged 35-49 years with acute or convalescent COVID-19. Each CDR3 is given with its conserved first and last residue. D genes are given only for firm matches. Clone size appears in some rows only: once, few, many, or a class for an expanded clone.

j_call v_call d_call clone_size cdr3_nt cdr3_aa
TRBJ1-2 TRBV29-1 NA NA TGCAGCGGAGGGGGTGCGGGCCACGCGAGCGGCTACACCTTC CSGGGAGHASGYTF
TRBJ2-7 TRBV2 NA once TGTGCCAGCAGTGGACGGGCTAGCGAGGGCGAGCAGTACTTC CASSGRASEGEQYF
TRBJ1-2 TRBV19 NA once TGTGCCAGTAGTATCACCGGAGGGAACTATGGCTACACCTTC CASSITGGNYGYTF
TRBJ2-5 TRBV5-1 TRBD2 NA TGCGCCAGCAGCTTGTTAGCGGGAAACCAAGAGACCCAGTACTTC CASSLLAGNQETQYF
TRBJ2-3 TRBV7-2 TRBD1 NA TGTGCCAGCAGCTTAGACAGGGGGCGCACAGATACGCAGTATTTT CASSLDRGRTDTQYF
TRBJ2-2 TRBV5-1 NA NA TGCGCCAGCAGCCTGGGACAAAACACCGGGGAGCTGTTTTTT CASSLGQNTGELFF
TRBJ1-1 TRBV10-3 NA NA TGTGCCATCAGTGAGCCAAGGACAGCAAACACTGAAGCTTTCTTT CAISEPRTANTEAFF
TRBJ1-2 TRBV12-3/TRBV12-4 NA NA TGTGCCAGCAGTGCGGACAGAATCTATGGCTACACCTTC CASSADRIYGYTF
TRBJ2-3 TRBV7-9 NA once TGTGCCAGCAGCCCTTACTCCGGGATGGCAGATACGCAGTATTTT CASSPYSGMADTQYF
TRBJ1-2 TRBV19 NA NA TGTGCCAGTAGAAAGACAGGCCCCCCGGGCTACACCTTC CASRKTGPPGYTF
TRBJ1-1 TRBV6-6 TRBD1 NA TGTGCCAGCAGTTACGACAGGGGAGATGAAGCTTTCTTT CASSYDRGDEAFF
TRBJ1-1 TRBV4-2 NA NA TGTGCCAGCAGCCAAGTTTCAGGTATGAACACTGAAGCTTTCTTT CASSQVSGMNTEAFF